This T cell receptor beta chain is drawn from a study of blood T cell repertoires in COVID-19. Study-level information: From the United States, Italy and Spain came samples of acute and convalescent COVID-19. In each case, the material was cDNA or gDNA derived from T cells, B-cell-depleted T cells, or PBMCs.

Trimming removed 0 bases at V and 8 bases at J, with 11 bases between. The CDR3 loop spans 14 amino acids. The V gene's germline CDR1 is SGHRS and CDR2 YFSETQ. How the authors handled the data: Quantification of nucleated cells was approximated via reference gene primer amplification. Clones were read by immunoSEQ multiplex PCR, and TCRdb kept only the in-frame ones, dropping some. That table supplies the V and J calls and clone size; D and trimming were determined from the DNA. The sample includes 70,000 or so clones, roughly nine tenths of them seen just once. V usage is TRBV5-1 and J usage is TRBJ1-4, with a possible D match to TRBD1 (5 bases). This receptor was obtained from a human donor in a cohort sampled during active COVID-19. Source material: peripheral blood. The CDR3 reads CASSLVGLGEKLFF. The CDR3 nucleotides are TGCGCCAGCAGCTTGGTGGGGCTTGGAGAAAAACTGTTTTTT.